Below are 15 T cell receptor beta chains sequenced from a single sample in a study of CD8+CD57+ T cells in acquired aplastic anemia. It was genomic DNA that served as the template for profiling TCR beta VDJ and CDR3. MiXCR was run by TCRdb on the reads, yielding one entry per CDR3 protein. Of around 250,000 distinct CDR3 sequences in the sample, 55% to 60% were seen once. Sequencing input: sorted CD4+, CD8+, or CD8+CD57+ T cells (not recorded which) from PBMCs. These receptors were collected from a human donor with severe aplastic anemia or a healthy control (not recorded which).

The rearrangement uses TRBV7-2 and TRBJ1-4; TRBD1 might be the D (5 bases). CDR1 and CDR2 (germline): SGHTA, FQGNSA. Trimming shortened V by 9 bases and J by 1 base, and 12 bases separated the two germline ends. The CDR3 spans 14 residues. CDR3 bases: TGTGCCAGTCGCGGGGCTGTAACTAATGAAAAACTGTTTTTT. It encodes CASRGAVTNEKLFF.

This chain links TRBV29-1 with TRBJ1-2, with a possible D match to TRBD1 (5 bases). CDR3 length: 12 amino acids. V was shortened by 8 bases and J by 4 bases, with 14 bases between the two germline ends. Germline assignment: CDR1 SQVTM and CDR2 ANQGSEA. In DNA, the CDR3 is TGCAGCTCCGGTGGAGGGGCCTATGGCTACACCTTC. Translated, it gives CSSGGGAYGYTF.

The CDR3 region has the DNA TGCAGTGCTAGTTTAACCAGGGTTTGGTACACCTTC. The encoded protein is CSASLTRVWYTF. The chain carries TRBV20-1 and TRBJ1-2, with D tentatively TRBD1 (5 bases). Germline assignment: CDR1 DFQATT and CDR2 SNEGSKA (reference sequence). V lost 3 bases to trimming and J lost 11 bases, with 16 bases between them. CDR3 length: 12 residues.

The chain couples TRBV7-9 to TRBJ2-7; TRBD2 matches at 10 bases. Looked up from germline, CDR1 is SEHNR and CDR2 is FQNEAQ (reference sequence). The CDR3 has 16 amino acids. V lost 5 bases to trimming and J lost 2 bases; unmatched junction nucleotides: 9. CDR3 in DNA: TGTGCCAGCAGCCCCCCTAGCGGGAGCGGCACCTACGAGCAGTACTTC. This translates into CASSPPSGSGTYEQYF.

At least ten counts were recorded for this clonotype. In nucleotides, the CDR3 is TGTGCCAGTAGCCGGACAGCAGCTAACTATGGCTACACCTTC. Amino acid sequence: CASSRTAANYGYTF. The V and J genes are TRBV19 and TRBJ1-2; D is possibly TRBD1 (6 bases). Germline loops: CDR1 LNHDA, CDR2 SQIVND (reference sequence). CDR3 length equals 14 residues. Trimming took off 6 bases at V and 0 bases at J, with 11 bases between the two ends.

This chain joins TRBV20-1 and TRBJ1-5, with a possible D match to TRBD1 (6 bases). The CDR3 spans 15 residues. Germline CDR1 reads DFQATT; CDR2 reads SNEGSKA (reference sequence). Trimming took 0 bases from V and 4 from J, leaving 13 bases between them. The CDR3 spells CSARDPGTPNQPQHF. In DNA, the CDR3 is TGCAGTGCTAGAGATCCTGGGACACCGAATCAGCCCCAGCATTTT.

Details on this clonotype: This clone may be a read error of a much larger clone one base away. Lacking the conserved final phenylalanine or tryptophan, this CDR3 likely reflects a read error. This chain joins TRBV5-1 and TRBJ1-3; D unresolved. CDR1 is SGHRS and CDR2 is YFSETQ in the germline V gene. CDR3 size: 14 residues. CDR3 coding DNA: TGCGCCAGCAGCGGGGAGGGCTCTAGAAACACCATATATTTA. It yields the protein CASSGEGSRNTIYL.

V gene TRBV6-6 combines with J gene TRBJ2-5; 11 bases fit TRBD2. CDR1 is MNHNY and CDR2 is SVGAGI in the germline V gene (reference sequence). Trimming cost V 7 bases and J 5 bases; bases outside gene matches: 15. This CDR3 comprises 17 residues. CDR3 sequence: CASTQGSLAGGGETQYF. CDR3 in DNA: TGTGCCAGCACCCAGGGGTCGCTAGCGGGAGGCGGGGAGACCCAGTACTTC.

This clonotype occurred many times. V gene TRBV5-1 combines with J gene TRBJ2-5, with 16 bases fitting TRBD2. After removal of 3 bases from V and 2 bases from J, the junction contained 1 base not matched to a gene. CDR3 length equals 16 residues. From germline, CDR1 is SGHRS and CDR2 YFSETQ. The CDR3 DNA follows: TGCGCCAGCAGCTCGGGACTAGCGGGGGGGCAAGAGACCCAGTACTTC. Translation: CASSSGLAGGQETQYF.

A single count supports this clonotype. V and J are TRBV19 and TRBJ1-6; possible D gene TRBD1, 5 bases. The CDR3 extends over 13 amino acids. The ends were cut back, 1 base at V and 12 bases at J, with 10 bases in the middle. Germline CDR1 reads LNHDA; CDR2 reads SQIVND (reference sequence). The CDR3 sequence: CASSIGGLGPLHF. As DNA, the CDR3 is TGTGCCAGTAGTATAGGGGGACTGGGACCCCTCCACTTT.

In its sample, this clonotype was seen many times. This rearrangement joins TRBV6-6 to TRBJ1-2; D not certain. CDR3 length: 10 amino acids. In germline, CDR1 is MNHNY, CDR2 SVGAGI (reference sequence). Trimming took 6 bases from V and 10 from J, leaving 9 bases between them. CDR3 DNA sequence: TGTGCCAGCAGCACTATCCTCTACACCTTC. Its translation is CASSTILYTF.

CDR3 sequence (DNA): TGCGCCAGCAGCTTGGACGGGACAGGGTGGAACGAGCAGTACTTC. Translated: CASSLDGTGWNEQYF. The chain joins TRBV5-1 to TRBJ2-7; 9 bases match TRBD1. Germline trimming cut 0 bases from V and 5 bases from J; bases unmatched to any gene: 6. This CDR3 comprises 15 residues. CDR1 and CDR2 (germline): SGHRS, YFSETQ.

J is TRBJ2-2 and V is TRBV29-1; D not resolved. Trimming left V 1 base short and J 0 bases short, with 6 bases between. This CDR3 is 14 amino acids long. CDR1 is SQVTM, CDR2 ANQGSEA, per germline. CDR3 bases: TGCAGCGTTGAAGTGGGAACGAACACCGGGGAGCTGTTTTTT. Protein sequence: CSVEVGTNTGELFF.

This clonotype appeared a few times. The gene calls are TRBV7-9 and TRBJ1-5; D possibly corresponds to TRBD1 (5 bases). From germline, CDR1 is SEHNR and CDR2 FQNEAQ (reference sequence). V was clipped by 2 bases and J by 6 bases, with 11 bases between them. This CDR3 region has 14 residues. CDR3 bases: TGTGCCAGCAGCTTACCAGGGAACGGTCAGCCCCAGCATTTT. Its translation: CASSLPGNGQPQHF.

This clonotype came up many times. CDR3 DNA sequence: TGCGCCAGCAGCTTGGCCGGCAGGTCCTACGAGCAGTACTTC. Translating it yields CASSLAGRSYEQYF. V is TRBV5-1 and J is TRBJ2-7; D not resolved. CDR3 length: 14 amino acids. The germline gives CDR1 SGHRS, CDR2 YFSETQ. Trimming removed 0 bases from V and 1 base from J, with 8 bases in between.